The T cell receptor (beta chain) described here comes from a study of blood T cell repertoires in COVID-19. Study details: The United States, Italy and Spain provided the acute and convalescent COVID-19 samples. Sources were T cells, B-cell-depleted T cells, or PBMCs; the material itself was cDNA or gDNA.

In the original processing: Cell counts per sample came from amplifying reference gene primers. Sequencing used immunoSEQ multiplex PCR; TCRdb keeps in-frame clones, though not all of them. V and J calls and clone size follow that table, whereas D and trimming were derived from the DNA. The sample records 100,000 to 150,000 clones, roughly 84% being singletons. Sequenced sample: peripheral blood. The source is a woman older than 75 with acute or convalescent COVID-19.

The CDR3 protein is CASKRSVGGKLFF. The CDR3 nucleotides read TGTGCCAGCAAGCGATCCGTTGGTGGAAAACTGTTTTTT. The chain joins TRBV12-3 or TRBV12-4 to TRBJ1-4; D uncertain. The CDR3 is 13 residues long. The V gene lost 7 bases and the J gene lost 10 bases, with 16 bases spanning the gap.